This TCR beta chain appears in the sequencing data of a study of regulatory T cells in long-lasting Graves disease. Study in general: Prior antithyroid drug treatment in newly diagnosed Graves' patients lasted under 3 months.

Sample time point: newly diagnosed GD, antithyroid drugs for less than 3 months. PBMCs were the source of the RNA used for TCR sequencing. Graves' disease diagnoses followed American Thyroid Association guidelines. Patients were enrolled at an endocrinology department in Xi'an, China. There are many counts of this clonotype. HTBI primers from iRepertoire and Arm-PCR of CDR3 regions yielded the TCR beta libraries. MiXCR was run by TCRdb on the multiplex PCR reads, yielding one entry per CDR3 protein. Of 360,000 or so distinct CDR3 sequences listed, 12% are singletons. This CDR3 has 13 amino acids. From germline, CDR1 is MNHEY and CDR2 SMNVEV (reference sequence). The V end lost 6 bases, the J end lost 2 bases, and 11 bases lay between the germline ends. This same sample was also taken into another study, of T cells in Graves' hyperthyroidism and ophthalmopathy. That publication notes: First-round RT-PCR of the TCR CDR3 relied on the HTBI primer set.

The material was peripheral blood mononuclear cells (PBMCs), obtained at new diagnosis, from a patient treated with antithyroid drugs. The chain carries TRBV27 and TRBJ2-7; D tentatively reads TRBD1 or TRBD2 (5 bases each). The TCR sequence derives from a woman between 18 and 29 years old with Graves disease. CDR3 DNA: TGTGCCAGCAGCCCACGAGGGGCCTACGAGCAGTACTTC. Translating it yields CASSPRGAYEQYF.